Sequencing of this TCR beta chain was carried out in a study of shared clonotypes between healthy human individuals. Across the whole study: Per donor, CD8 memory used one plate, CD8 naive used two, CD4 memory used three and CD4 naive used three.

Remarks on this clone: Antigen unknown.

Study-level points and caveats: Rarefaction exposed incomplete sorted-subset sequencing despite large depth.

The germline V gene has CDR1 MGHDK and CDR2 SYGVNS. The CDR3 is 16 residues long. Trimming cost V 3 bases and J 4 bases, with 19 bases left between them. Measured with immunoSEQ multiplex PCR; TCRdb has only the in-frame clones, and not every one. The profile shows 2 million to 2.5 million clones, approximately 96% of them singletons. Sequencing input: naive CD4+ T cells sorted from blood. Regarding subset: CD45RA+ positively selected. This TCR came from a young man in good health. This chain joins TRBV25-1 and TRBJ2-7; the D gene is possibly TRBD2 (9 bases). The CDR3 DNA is TGTGCCAGCAGTGAGCCTAGCGGGACAGGCCTATACGAGCAGTACTTC. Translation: CASSEPSGTGLYEQYF.